This TCR beta chain was sequenced in a study of cytomegalovirus exposure and HLA in healthy donors. Study-level points and caveats: In vitro confirmation showed a few CMV-associated chains to be CMV antigen specific.

The study ran its PCR with 60 Vbeta and 13 Jbeta primers. TCRdb's table, derived via immunoSEQ multiplex PCR, lists solely in-frame clones and lacks some. The table has 200,000 to 250,000 clones, around 64% seen once. The trim removed 4 bases at V and 5 bases at J, leaving 14 bases unmatched. The CDR3 consists of 16 residues. The germline CDR1 and CDR2 sequences are SGHRS and YFSETQ. About this clone: Its antigen is not identified.

This chain uses TRBV5-1 with TRBJ1-1; 7 bases are a match to TRBD1. Sequences were obtained from PBMCs. This receptor was obtained from a middle-aged man in good health and CMV-seropositive. Here the CDR3 DNA reads TGCGCCAGCAGCAAAGCCCTACAGGGGTCGGGAACTGAAGCTTTCTTT. Translating gives CASSKALQGSGTEAFF.